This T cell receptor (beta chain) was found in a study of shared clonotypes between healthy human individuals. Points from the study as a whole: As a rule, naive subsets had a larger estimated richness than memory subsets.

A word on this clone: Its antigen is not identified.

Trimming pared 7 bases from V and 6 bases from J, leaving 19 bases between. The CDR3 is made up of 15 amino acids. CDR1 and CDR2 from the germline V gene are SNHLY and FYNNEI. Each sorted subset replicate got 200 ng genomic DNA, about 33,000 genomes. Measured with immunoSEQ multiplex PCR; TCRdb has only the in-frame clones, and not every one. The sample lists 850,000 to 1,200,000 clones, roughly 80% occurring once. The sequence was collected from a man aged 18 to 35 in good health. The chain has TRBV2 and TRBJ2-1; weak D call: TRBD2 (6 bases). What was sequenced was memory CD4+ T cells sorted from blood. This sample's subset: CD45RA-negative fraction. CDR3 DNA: TGTGCCAGCATCGGGACTGTCCAACGGGGCAATGAGCAGTTCTTC. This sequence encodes CASIGTVQRGNEQFF.